One sample yielded the 28 T cell receptor beta chains listed below, sequenced in a study of shared clonotypes between healthy human individuals (dated by TCRdb to about 2020). Library preparation employed the immunoSEQ multiplex PCR assay. As stored in TCRdb, this immuneACCESS dataset retains in-frame rearrangements with V and J assigned. A fraction of the clones does not appear; measured against another copy, unresolved V genes explain less than half of the discrepancy, and the remainder lacks a known reason. The sample records about 690,000 clones, 90% of which are singletons. The ten biggest clones cover roughly 36% of the sample. Source material: memory CD8+ T cells from PBMCs. This specimen's cell subset or site label, interpreted: CD45RO+ cells pooled with CCR7-negative TemRA cells. These receptors originate from a man aged 18 to 29 in good health. Some clones in this sample may be carry-over from other donors' samples.

The rearrangement joins TRBV7-9 to TRBJ2-1, with D possibly TRBD1 on 5 matching bases. V lost 5 bases and J lost 4, with 12 bases in between. The CDR3 runs to 14 residues. Germline CDR1 SEHNR, CDR2 FQNEAQ (reference sequence). Here the CDR3 DNA reads TGTGCCAGCAGCCCCCCCCGACAGTACAATGAGCAGTTCTTC. As protein: CASSPPRQYNEQFF.

The rearrangement joins TRBV28 to TRBJ1-1, with D unclear. In germline, CDR1 is MDHEN, CDR2 SYDVKM. The V and J ends lost 2 bases and 6 bases respectively, with 7 bases between them. The CDR3 extends over 12 amino acids. CDR3 nucleotides: TGTGCCAGCAGTTTAGGGAGTCCTGAAGCTTTCTTT. This translates into CASSLGSPEAFF.

Remarks on this clone: Possible read error: a much larger clone is one base away. The chain combines TRBV9 with TRBJ2-3; 10 bases align to TRBD2. The germline CDR1 and CDR2 sequences are SGDLS and YYNGEE. CDR3 length: 15 residues. With V trimmed by 4 bases and J by 1 base, 3 bases remained unmatched. CDR3 in amino acids: CASSPGTSGTDTQYF. The DNA for the CDR3 is TGTGCCAGCAGCCCAGGGACTAGCGGCACAGATACGCAGTATTTT.

This sequence joins TRBV9 and TRBJ2-7; a weak D match, TRBD1 (6 bases). The V gene's germline CDR1 is SGDLS and CDR2 YYNGEE. The V gene lost 4 bases and the J gene lost 0 bases, with 20 bases spanning the gap. This CDR3 spans 17 amino acids. The CDR3 protein is CASSPRWGQDSSYEQYF. DNA of the CDR3: TGTGCCAGCAGCCCCCGGTGGGGACAAGATAGCTCCTACGAGCAGTACTTC. Full variable domain (rest looked up from reference TRBV9 and TRBJ2-7): DSGVTQTPKHLITATGQRVTLRCSPRSGDLSVYWYQQSLDQGLQFLIQYYNGEERAKGNILERFSAQQFPDLHSELNLSSLELGDSALYFCASSPRWGQDSSYEQYFGPGTRLTVT.

V is TRBV7-8 and J is TRBJ2-7; 11 nucleotides line up with TRBD2. Germline V lookup: CDR1 SGHVS, CDR2 FQNEAQ. V shed 3 bases, J shed 0 bases, and the junction held 13 bases outside the gene matches. The CDR3 has 19 amino acids. Here the CDR3 reads CASSFVSLAGGGSSYEQYF. The CDR3, as DNA: TGTGCCAGCAGCTTTGTGTCGCTAGCGGGAGGTGGGTCCTCCTACGAGCAGTACTTC.

This chain links TRBV28 with TRBJ2-1; 7 bases fit TRBD1. The germline V gene has CDR1 MDHEN and CDR2 SYDVKM. The CDR3 has 15 amino acids. The V segment lost 3 bases and the J segment 3 bases; nucleotides outside the gene matches: 5. The CDR3 DNA is TGTGCCAGCAGTTTCGGGGACAGCCGCTACAATGAGCAGTTCTTC. This gives the protein CASSFGDSRYNEQFF. The full variable domain, its missing parts supplied by reference TRBV28 and TRBJ2-1, is DVKVTQSSRYLVKRTGEKVFLECVQDMDHENMFWYRQDPGLGLRLIYFSYDVKMKEKGDIPEGYSVSREKKERFSLILESASTNQTSMYLCASSFGDSRYNEQFFGPGTRLTVL.

The CDR3 protein is CASSRFTGPSNQPQHF. The CDR3 coding sequence is TGTGCCAGCAGCCGCTTCACGGGACCGAGCAATCAGCCCCAGCATTTT. The J gene is TRBJ1-5, the V gene TRBV28, with D perhaps matching TRBD1 (5 bases). Trimming cost V 6 bases and J 1 base, with 16 bases left between them. In germline, CDR1 is MDHEN, CDR2 SYDVKM. The CDR3 covers 16 residues.

The rearrangement uses TRBV7-8 and TRBJ2-3; 8 bases agree with TRBD1. Germline loops: CDR1 SGHVS, CDR2 FQNEAQ. The CDR3 spans 21 residues. V lost 4 bases and J lost 2; bases outside the gene matches: 23. The CDR3 loop reads CASSSLDRVVFRVPYTDTQYF. CDR3 DNA sequence: TGTGCCAGCAGCTCTTTGGACAGGGTAGTGTTTAGGGTCCCGTACACAGATACGCAGTATTTT.

The chain combines TRBV27 with TRBJ2-2, with TRBD1 matching over 7 bases. The ends lost 4 bases at V and 4 bases at J; junction bases unmatched: 12. This CDR3 spans 17 amino acids. From germline, CDR1 is MNHEY and CDR2 SMNVEV (reference sequence). The CDR3 spells CASSSTPRGPGTGELFF. DNA of the CDR3: TGTGCCAGCAGTTCCACCCCTAGGGGGCCAGGCACCGGGGAGCTGTTTTTT.

The chain carries TRBV7-4 and TRBJ1-1, with 8 bases matching TRBD1. The V segment lost 5 bases and the J segment 5 bases; nucleotides outside the gene matches: 7. The CDR3 loop spans 14 amino acids. Germline CDR1 is SGHVT and CDR2 is SQSDAQ. CDR3 coding DNA: TGTGCCAGCAGCCCGCGGACAGGGCGGACTGAAGCTTTCTTT. Translation: CASSPRTGRTEAFF.

This chain uses TRBV6-1 with TRBJ2-2; 7 bases are shared with TRBD2. Germline assignment: CDR1 MNHNS and CDR2 SASEGT. The CDR3 spans 14 residues. Trimming removed 10 bases from V and 0 bases from J; junction bases left unmatched: 5. The CDR3 region is CANQAGPNTGELFF. The CDR3 DNA reads TGTGCCAACCAAGCGGGACCGAACACCGGGGAGCTGTTTTTT.

This clone has a single count. This chain uses TRBV4-1 with TRBJ1-4; D is unresolved. CDR1 is MGHRA and CDR2 is YSYEKL in the germline V gene. With 0 bases removed from V and 4 bases from J, the gap between germline ends came to 27 bases. This CDR3 is 21 amino acids long. CDR3 amino acids: CASSQEPLPLLGRLFNEKLFF. The CDR3, as DNA: TGCGCCAGCAGCCAAGAGCCCCTACCGTTACTCGGACGGCTTTTTAATGAAAAACTGTTTTTT.

This chain joins TRBV7-2 and TRBJ2-2; D unclear. Trimming removed 1 base at V and 4 bases at J, with 7 bases between. The CDR3 extends over 14 amino acids. CDR1 SGHTA and CDR2 FQGNSA come from the germline V gene. CDR3 nucleotides: TGTGCCAGCAGCTTAGGCTTTGTCACCGGGGAGCTGTTTTTT. It translates to CASSLGFVTGELFF.

The chain uses TRBV4-1 and TRBJ1-5; D may be TRBD1 (5 bases). Trimming cost V 0 bases and J 8 bases, with 11 bases left between them. Germline loops: CDR1 MGHRA, CDR2 YSYEKL. There are 14 residues in the CDR3. The CDR3 DNA follows: TGCGCCAGCAGCCAAGAAAAGGGGAGGAAGCCCCAGCATTTT. This codes for CASSQEKGRKPQHF.

This clone has only a few counts. The rearrangement links TRBV5-1 to TRBJ1-1; TRBD1 matches at 7 bases. The junction had 8 bases not matched to a gene; V was cut back by 5 bases and J by 1 base. The germline CDR1 and CDR2 sequences are SGHRS and YFSETQ. The CDR3 is made up of 15 amino acids. The CDR3 DNA sequence: TGCGCCAGCAGTTGGAGGGACAGCGAGAACACTGAAGCTTTCTTT. This translates into CASSWRDSENTEAFF.

The CDR3 loop is CASSLGAGLAYEQYF. The CDR3 DNA reads as TGTGCCAGCAGCTTAGGGGCAGGGTTAGCCTACGAGCAGTACTTC. The rearrangement uses TRBV7-8 and TRBJ2-7; possibly TRBD1 for D (5 bases). Germline assignment: CDR1 SGHVS and CDR2 FQNEAQ. CDR3 size: 15 residues. V was clipped by 1 base and J by 2 bases, with 12 bases between them. Variable domain in full (rest from reference TRBV7-8 and TRBJ2-7): GAGVSQSPRYKVAKRGQDVALRCDPISGHVSLFWYQQALGQGPEFLTYFQNEAQLDKSGLPSDRFFAERPEGSVSTLKIQRTQQEDSAVYLCASSLGAGLAYEQYFGPGTRLTVT.

The gene calls are TRBV7-9 and TRBJ1-2, with TRBD1 identical over 7 bases. The V gene end was trimmed by 5 bases and the J gene end by 8 bases; junction bases not matched to a gene: 14. Germline V gives CDR1 SEHNR, CDR2 FQNEAQ (reference sequence). The CDR3 is made up of 15 amino acids. The CDR3 here is CASSRPGQHPWGYTF. In DNA, the CDR3 is TGTGCCAGCAGCCGACCGGGACAGCATCCCTGGGGCTACACCTTC.

The chain carries TRBV4-1 and TRBJ2-1; 8 nucleotides line up with TRBD2. J gave up 0 bases and V 2 bases, and 12 bases lay outside the gene matches. The CDR3 extends over 19 amino acids. Per germline, CDR1 MGHRA and CDR2 YSYEKL. This chain's CDR3 is CASSQLAWGLAGSYNEQFF. The CDR3 region has the DNA TGCGCCAGCAGCCAATTGGCGTGGGGTCTAGCGGGCTCCTACAATGAGCAGTTCTTC.

This clone was counted a few times. This chain connects TRBV7-9 to TRBJ1-3; 7 bases are a match to TRBD1. J was trimmed by 7 bases and V by 3 bases; bases with no gene match: 15. This CDR3 is built from 17 residues. Per germline, CDR1 SEHNR and CDR2 FQNEAQ (reference sequence). The CDR3 DNA reads TGTGCCAGCAGCTTCGCCGCGGGGTTTTCAGGGGGGAACACCATATATTTT. Translation: CASSFAAGFSGGNTIYF.

This rearrangement joins TRBV4-3 to TRBJ1-2; TRBD1 matches at 8 bases. V was pared by 0 bases and J by 4 bases, with 7 bases of the junction left unmatched. Germline CDR1 is LGHNA and CDR2 is YSLEER. The CDR3 length is 16 residues. Written as DNA, the CDR3 is TGCGCCAGCAGCCAAGATTTAGGGACAGGCTTCTATGGCTACACCTTC. Translation: CASSQDLGTGFYGYTF.

The genes are TRBV9 and TRBJ2-4; 11 nucleotides agree with TRBD1. Germline V gene lookup returns CDR1 SGDLS and CDR2 YYNGEE. The CDR3 spans 14 residues. J lost 11 bases, V lost 3 bases, and 7 bases had no gene match. The CDR3 loop reads CASSDGQGAGVQYF. Written as DNA, the CDR3 is TGTGCCAGCAGCGACGGACAGGGGGCCGGAGTTCAGTACTTC. The full variable domain, with the rest looked up from reference TRBV9 and TRBJ2-4, is DSGVTQTPKHLITATGQRVTLRCSPRSGDLSVYWYQQSLDQGLQFLIQYYNGEERAKGNILERFSAQQFPDLHSELNLSSLELGDSALYFCASSDGQGAGVQYFGAGTRLSVL.

The chain uses TRBV10-1 and TRBJ2-2; TRBD2 matches at 7 bases. V lost 5 bases to trimming and J lost 0 bases; unmatched junction nucleotides: 9. Germline V lookup: CDR1 WNHNN, CDR2 SYGVQD (reference sequence). The length of the CDR3 is 17 residues. The CDR3, as DNA: TGCGCCAGCAGTCACTGGACTAGTGACACGAACACCGGGGAGCTGTTTTTT. This codes for CASSHWTSDTNTGELFF.

The chain combines TRBV10-3 with TRBJ2-7, with D perhaps matching TRBD1 (5 bases). This CDR3 has 12 residues. Germline CDR1 is ENHRY and CDR2 is SYGVKD. The V end lost 4 bases, the J end lost 2 bases, and 6 bases lay between the germline ends. As DNA, the CDR3 is TGTGCCATCAGTGGGGGCGCCTACGAGCAGTACTTC. Protein product: CAISGGAYEQYF.

The V call is TRBV16, the J call TRBJ2-3, with D tentatively TRBD2 (5 bases). This CDR3 contains 13 residues. Germline-derived CDR1 and CDR2 are KGHSY and FQNENV. The V and J ends lost 4 bases and 6 bases respectively, with 11 bases between them. CDR3 loop: CASSLQERDTQYF. The CDR3 DNA is TGTGCCAGCAGCCTGCAGGAGCGGGATACGCAGTATTTT.

This chain uses TRBV2 with TRBJ2-3; weak D call: TRBD1 (6 bases). V lost 3 bases, J lost 2 bases, and 12 bases lay in between. Germline V gene data show CDR1 as SNHLY and CDR2 as FYNNEI. This CDR3 has 15 amino acids. The CDR3 bases are TGTGCCAGCAGTGAGGGGGCAGCCCTCACAGATACGCAGTATTTT. Translating it yields CASSEGAALTDTQYF. The full variable domain, completed using reference TRBV2 and TRBJ2-3, is EPEVTQTPSHQVTQMGQEVILRCVPISNHLYFYWYRQILGQKVEFLVSFYNNEISEKSEIFDDQFSVERPDGSNFTLKIRSTKLEDSAMYFCASSEGAALTDTQYFGPGTRLTVL.

The chain has TRBV27 and TRBJ1-5; 7 positions agree with TRBD1. Germline CDR1 and CDR2: MNHEY and SMNVEV (reference sequence). The CDR3 extends over 13 amino acids. V shed 2 bases, J shed 7 bases, and the junction held 2 bases outside the gene matches. CDR3 region: CASSLIGGQPQHF. Written as DNA, the CDR3 is TGTGCCAGCAGTTTAATAGGGGGCCAGCCCCAGCATTTT.

This chain connects TRBV6-5 to TRBJ1-1, with D possibly TRBD1 on 6 matching bases. Germline loops: CDR1 MNHEY, CDR2 SVGAGI. Trimming took off 2 bases at V and 1 base at J, with 11 bases between the two ends. The CDR3 covers 15 residues. The CDR3 DNA follows: TGTGCCAGCAGTTACGCCCGGGGGGCGAACACTGAAGCTTTCTTT. It translates to CASSYARGANTEAFF.

The chain recombines TRBV10-1 with TRBJ2-7, with D maybe TRBD2 (6 bases). CDR3 length equals 17 residues. In germline, CDR1 is WNHNN, CDR2 SYGVQD (reference sequence). The V gene lost 0 bases and the J gene lost 3 bases, with 18 bases spanning the gap. CDR3 DNA: TGCGCCAGCAGTGAGTCCCAGTGCGACGGGAGATACTACGAGCAGTACTTC. This encodes CASSESQCDGRYYEQYF.